This T cell receptor beta chain was identified during a study of CD8+ T cells in alopecia areata. This clone has a handful of counts. Its antigen is unknown. Study-level results: Scalp sample data also include resident alphabeta T cells from normal skin. Persistence in scalp and blood during tofacitinib was observed for many expanded lesional clones. Both scalp clonality and the expanded CD8+ clones among the top 100 showed a significant decrease with tofacitinib.

The CDR3 runs 15 residues. From germline, CDR1 is SNHLY and CDR2 FYNNEI. J lost 2 bases, V lost 6 bases, and 7 bases had no gene match. Following extraction, RNA underwent reverse transcription to cDNA, which served as the sequencing template. TCRdb's copy holds only in-frame clones and misses some; the assay was immunoSEQ multiplex PCR. This sample has 150,000 to 200,000 clones, with 40% to 55% found just once. Treatment of the sample: oral pan-JAK inhibitor, 5-10 mg twice daily. CD4+ and CD8+ T cells were sorted from PBMCs. This sample comprised CD8+ T cells sorted from blood, obtained around week 52, from a patient treated with tofacitinib. The clonotype originates from a human donor with alopecia areata. The chain recombines TRBV2 with TRBJ2-1, with TRBD2 matching 7 bases. Here the CDR3 reads CASRPGLGPYNEQFF. CDR3 sequence (DNA): TGTGCCAGCAGACCTGGACTAGGGCCCTACAATGAGCAGTTCTTC.